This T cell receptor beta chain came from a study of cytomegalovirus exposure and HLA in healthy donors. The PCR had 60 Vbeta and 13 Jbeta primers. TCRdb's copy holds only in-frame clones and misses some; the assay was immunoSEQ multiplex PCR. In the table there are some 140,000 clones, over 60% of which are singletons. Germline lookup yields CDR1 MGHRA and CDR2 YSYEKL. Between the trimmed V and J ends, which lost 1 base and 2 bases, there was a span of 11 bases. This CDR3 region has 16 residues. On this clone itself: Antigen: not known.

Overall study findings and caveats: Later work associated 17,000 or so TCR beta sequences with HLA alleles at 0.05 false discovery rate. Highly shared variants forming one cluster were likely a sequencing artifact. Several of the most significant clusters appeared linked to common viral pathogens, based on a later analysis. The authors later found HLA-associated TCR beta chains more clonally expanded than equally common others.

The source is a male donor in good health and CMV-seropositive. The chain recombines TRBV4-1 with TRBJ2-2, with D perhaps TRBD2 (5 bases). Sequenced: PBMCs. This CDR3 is CASSQGPAANTGELFF. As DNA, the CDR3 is TGCGCCAGCAGCCAAGGGCCAGCGGCTAACACCGGGGAGCTGTTTTTT.